One and the same sample provided the 26 T cell receptor beta chains below, sequenced in a study of graft-versus-host responses after intestinal transplantation. The repertoire was sequenced with immunoSEQ multiplex PCR; TCRdb's copy has only in-frame clones and lacks some. In the table there are about 99,000 clones, approximately 94% of which are singletons. The antigens of these receptors remain unknown. Sequenced material: unstimulated CD8+ T cells sorted from spleen or lymph node cells, taken before intestinal transplant. Receptor source: a human donor who received an intestinal transplant.

J is TRBJ1-2 and V is TRBV13; 7 positions agree with TRBD1. Germline CDR1 is PRHDT and CDR2 is FYEKMQ (reference sequence). V dropped 4 bases and J dropped 5; count of bases not matched to a gene: 1. The CDR3 extends over 12 amino acids. The DNA for the CDR3 is TGTGCCAGCAGCTCGACAGGGTATGGCTACACCTTC. As protein: CASSSTGYGYTF.

Turning to this clone: This sample also contains other DNA sequences that code for the same CDR3. This chain connects TRBV9 to TRBJ2-2; D not resolved. The germline V gene has CDR1 SGDLS and CDR2 YYNGEE. This CDR3 has 11 amino acids. V dropped 1 base and J dropped 6 bases, with 1 base sitting between them. In DNA form, the CDR3 reads TGTGCCAGCAGCGTATCCGGGGAGCTGTTTTTT. Its translation: CASSVSGELFF.

The gene calls are TRBV11-2 and TRBJ2-7; perhaps TRBD2 as D (6 bases). Germline values: CDR1 SGHAT, CDR2 FQNNGV. V gave up 1 base and J gave up 4 bases, with 8 bases separating them. The CDR3 sequence is 13 residues long. CDR3 amino acids: CASSLAGAYEQYF. Written as DNA, the CDR3 is TGTGCCAGCAGCTTAGCGGGAGCTTACGAGCAGTACTTC.

The chain is built from TRBV6-6 and TRBJ2-1; 8 positions match TRBD1. The ends lost 5 bases at V and 9 bases at J; junction bases unmatched: 12. The CDR3 loop spans 15 amino acids. Germline CDR1 and CDR2: MNHNY and SVGAGI (reference sequence). Here the CDR3 reads CASSPGQGIWREQFF. In DNA form, the CDR3 reads TGTGCCAGCAGTCCCGGACAGGGTATTTGGCGTGAGCAGTTCTTC.

A single count supports this clone. The CDR3 DNA reads TGTGCCAGCAGCAAAGGCCACCCTCCCCGGGGGACCCAGTACTTC. Its protein product is CASSKGHPPRGTQYF. The chain has TRBV21-1 and TRBJ2-5; the table calls TRBD2, which could not be checked here. TRBV21-1 is tagged as a pseudogene. The CDR3 covers 15 residues.

Details on this clone: The sample contains more than one DNA sequence encoding this CDR3. The V gene is TRBV5-1, the J gene TRBJ2-7; the match to TRBD1 covers 9 bases. The CDR3 has 14 amino acids. The V gene's germline CDR1 is SGHRS and CDR2 YFSETQ. The junction had 3 bases not matched to a gene; V was cut back by 4 bases and J by 1 base. The CDR3 DNA is TGCGCCAGCAGCCCTGGGACAGGGTCCTACGAGCAGTACTTC. Translation: CASSPGTGSYEQYF.

Comments on this clone: This sample includes further DNA sequences coding for the same CDR3. The gene calls are TRBV27 and TRBJ1-1; 7 nucleotides align to TRBD1. The CDR3 length is 13 residues. CDR1 and CDR2 (germline): MNHEY, SMNVEV (reference sequence). Trimming took 4 bases from V and 1 from J; bases not matched to a gene: 0. CDR3 sequence reads: CASSSGGNTEAFF. In nucleotides, the CDR3 is TGTGCCAGCAGTTCAGGGGGGAACACTGAAGCTTTCTTT.

The rearrangement uses TRBV4-1 and TRBJ2-7, with 8 bases matching TRBD2. The CDR3 loop spans 15 amino acids. V was clipped by 5 bases and J by 4 bases; unmatched bases: 10. Germline CDR1 reads MGHRA; CDR2 reads YSYEKL. CDR3 region: CASSEGAGATYEQYF. The CDR3 DNA reads TGCGCCAGCAGCGAGGGAGCGGGGGCCACTTACGAGCAGTACTTC.

V is TRBV2 and J is TRBJ2-5, with 13 bases lining up with TRBD2. V shed 6 bases, J shed 5 bases, and the junction held 3 bases outside the gene matches. Germline loops: CDR1 SNHLY, CDR2 FYNNEI. CDR3 length equals 14 residues. The CDR3 here is CASSTSGGAETQYF. The CDR3 bases are TGTGCCAGCAGCACTAGCGGGGGGGCGGAGACCCAGTACTTC. The variable domain in full, with the rest retrieved from reference TRBV2 and TRBJ2-5, is EPEVTQTPSHQVTQMGQEVILRCVPISNHLYFYWYRQILGQKVEFLVSFYNNEISEKSEIFDDQFSVERPDGSNFTLKIRSTKLEDSAMYFCASSTSGGAETQYFGPGTRLLVL.

The chain carries TRBV2 and TRBJ2-2; maybe TRBD2 (5 bases). This CDR3 comprises 12 residues. Germline-derived CDR1 and CDR2 are SNHLY and FYNNEI. Trimming shortened V by 7 bases and J by 5 bases, and 8 bases separated the two germline ends. The CDR3, as DNA: TGTGCCAGCACCCGGGATACCGGGGAGCTGTTTTTT. It translates to CASTRDTGELFF. Full variable domain (outside the CDR3, taken from reference TRBV2 and TRBJ2-2): EPEVTQTPSHQVTQMGQEVILRCVPISNHLYFYWYRQILGQKVEFLVSFYNNEISEKSEIFDDQFSVERPDGSNFTLKIRSTKLEDSAMYFCASTRDTGELFFGEGSRLTVL.

This rearrangement joins TRBV13 to TRBJ2-3; D possibly corresponds to TRBD1 (5 bases). The CDR3 covers 15 residues. V was shortened by 0 bases and J by 0 bases, with 7 bases between the two germline ends. The germline V gene encodes CDR1 PRHDT and CDR2 FYEKMQ (reference sequence). This CDR3 reads CASSLGRTSTDTQYF. For the CDR3, the DNA is TGTGCCAGCAGCTTAGGCCGGACAAGCACAGATACGCAGTATTTT.

Written as DNA, the CDR3 is TGTGCCAGCAGCCACGGGGTCGGAAGCACAGATACGCAGTATTTT. This translates into CASSHGVGSTDTQYF. The chain uses TRBV5-6 and TRBJ2-3, with a tentative D call TRBD2 (5 bases). V shed 4 bases and J shed 0 bases, with 12 bases lying between them. The CDR3 consists of 15 residues. Germline V lookup: CDR1 SGHDT, CDR2 YYEEEE. The full variable domain, with the rest looked up from reference TRBV5-6 and TRBJ2-3, is DAGVTQSPTHLIKTRGQQVTLRCSPKSGHDTVSWYQQALGQGPQFIFQYYEEEERQRGNFPDRFSGHQFPNYSSELNVNALLLGDSALYLCASSHGVGSTDTQYFGPGTRLTVL.

The V call is TRBV10-2, the J call TRBJ2-7, with D tentatively TRBD2 (6 bases). Germline V gene sequence: CDR1 WSHSY, CDR2 SAAADI. CDR3 length: 14 amino acids. Trimming shortened V by 5 bases and J by 3 bases, and 14 bases separated the two germline ends. The CDR3 here is CASSQTSFGYEQYF. DNA for the CDR3: TGCGCCAGCAGTCAGACTAGTTTTGGCTACGAGCAGTACTTC.

This chain joins TRBV11-2 and TRBJ2-1; D remains unclear. V lost 4 bases, J lost 6 bases, and 4 bases lay in between. CDR3 length: 11 amino acids. Germline-derived CDR1 and CDR2 are SGHAT and FQNNGV. This CDR3 is CASSWGNEQFF. CDR3 coding DNA: TGTGCCAGCAGCTGGGGCAATGAGCAGTTCTTC.

The table lists this clone with a count of one. The chain carries TRBV27 and TRBJ2-1; 11 bases agree with TRBD1. This CDR3 contains 15 residues. CDR1 and CDR2 (germline): MNHEY, SMNVEV (reference sequence). After removal of 5 bases from V and 7 bases from J, the junction contained 7 bases not matched to a gene. CDR3 in DNA: TGTGCCAGCAGTACACGGGACAGGGGGTTGAATGAGCAGTTCTTC. Residues: CASSTRDRGLNEQFF.

The chain uses TRBV14 and TRBJ1-2; D gene unclear. Trimming pared 2 bases from V and 3 bases from J, leaving 19 bases between. Germline loops: CDR1 SGHDN, CDR2 FVKESK. This CDR3 spans 17 amino acids. The CDR3 DNA sequence: TGTGCCAGCAGCCAAAGGCCTATGGACGGGCCTTACTATGGCTACACCTTC. Translation gives CASSQRPMDGPYYGYTF.

The chain joins TRBV4-1 to TRBJ1-1; D gene unclear. The V gene lost 2 bases and the J gene lost 2 bases, with 12 bases spanning the gap. Germline V gene lookup returns CDR1 MGHRA and CDR2 YSYEKL. The CDR3 has 15 residues. In nucleotides, the CDR3 is TGCGCCAGCAGCCAACACCCGGACGGAAACACTGAAGCTTTCTTT. Protein product: CASSQHPDGNTEAFF.

The chain has TRBV21-1 and TRBJ1-4. TRBV21-1 is described as a pseudogene. The CDR3 totals 15 residues. The CDR3 nucleotides are TGTGCCATCCTACGGCTGGGCTTAGGAGGTGAAAAACTGTTTTTT. Its translation is CAILRLGLGGEKLFF.

CDR3: CASSPGGTDTQYF. The CDR3 DNA is TGTGCCAGTAGTCCGGGGGGCACAGATACGCAGTATTTT. The chain joins TRBV19 to TRBJ2-3; weak D call: TRBD2 (6 bases). V was pared by 5 bases and J by 1 base, with 7 bases between. The CDR3 extends over 13 amino acids. Germline-derived CDR1 and CDR2 are LNHDA and SQIVND (reference sequence).

The chain has TRBV14 and TRBJ1-4; TRBD1 matches 7 bases. V shed 1 base and J 4 bases; nucleotides not matched to a gene: 9. Germline CDR1 is SGHDN and CDR2 is FVKESK. CDR3 length: 17 residues. The CDR3 loop is CASSQGGGGTNNEKLFF. Here the CDR3 DNA reads TGTGCCAGCAGCCAAGGTGGAGGGGGCACTAATAATGAAAAACTGTTTTTT. Combining the CDR3 with reference TRBV14 and TRBJ1-4 gives the whole variable domain EAGVTQFPSHSVIEKGQTVTLRCDPISGHDNLYWYRRVMGKEIKFLLHFVKESKQDESGMPNNRFLAERTGGTYSTLKVQPAELEDSGVYFCASSQGGGGTNNEKLFFGSGTQLSVL.

V gene TRBV5-6 combines with J gene TRBJ1-2; D is ambiguous. Germline-derived CDR1 and CDR2 are SGHDT and YYEEEE. V was pared by 4 bases and J by 6 bases, with 25 bases between. The CDR3 loop spans 17 amino acids. The DNA for the CDR3 is TGTGCCAGCAGCCCATGGCCAGCAGGTGTCCGACCCGATGGCTACACCTTC. It codes for CASSPWPAGVRPDGYTF.

As concerns this clone: This CDR3 is also generated by other DNA sequences in the sample. The chain couples TRBV15 to TRBJ1-1; D is unclear. Per the germline V gene, CDR1 is LNHNV and CDR2 is YYDKDF (reference sequence). The V gene lost 3 bases and the J gene lost 5 bases, with 4 bases spanning the gap. This CDR3 region has 11 residues. The CDR3 is CATSSGTEAFF. CDR3 DNA: TGTGCCACCAGCAGCGGTACTGAAGCTTTCTTT.

J is TRBJ1-2 and V is TRBV23-1; D gene uncertain. TRBV23-1 is labeled an ORF, and its function is uncertain. The CDR3 is made up of 13 amino acids. V lost 6 bases and J lost 8, with 16 bases in between. The CDR3 reads CASRPPVNWGYTF. CDR3 in DNA: TGCGCCAGCAGGCCCCCGGTCAATTGGGGCTACACCTTC.

The V and J genes are TRBV4-2 and TRBJ2-7, with a tentative D call TRBD1 (5 bases). CDR1 is LGHNA and CDR2 is YNFKEQ in the germline V gene. The ends were cut back, 0 bases at V and 2 bases at J, with 11 bases in the middle. The CDR3 spans 15 residues. CDR3 DNA sequence: TGTGCCAGCAGCCAAGAAGGATGGGGCACCTACGAGCAGTACTTC. Translation gives CASSQEGWGTYEQYF.

Here the CDR3 DNA reads TGTGCCAGCCACCTTTTTTCTAGCACAGATACGCAGTATTTT. The encoded protein is CASHLFSSTDTQYF. The chain links TRBV6-1 to TRBJ2-3, with D unresolved. Trimming left V 8 bases short and J 0 bases short, with 12 bases between. The CDR3 length is 14 residues. Looked up from germline, CDR1 is MNHNS and CDR2 is SASEGT.

In its sample, this clone was seen a few times. At the DNA level, this CDR3 is encoded by other sequences in the same sample as well. The chain uses TRBV7-2 and TRBJ1-5, with D uncertain. Trimming cost V 1 base and J 0 bases, with 7 bases left between them. This CDR3 has 15 amino acids. The germline V gene encodes CDR1 SGHTA and CDR2 FQGNSA. The CDR3 here is CASSLGPYSNQPQHF. The CDR3 DNA follows: TGTGCCAGCAGCTTAGGACCGTATAGCAATCAGCCCCAGCATTTT.